This T cell receptor beta chain was profiled in a study of radiation and T cells in renal cell carcinoma. Time point in this sample: blood 4 weeks post-SBRT, at nephrectomy. Treatment denoted: 15 Gy SBRT to primary tumor, nephrectomy 4 weeks later. The repertoire was sequenced with immunoSEQ multiplex PCR; TCRdb's copy has only in-frame clones and lacks some. The sample shows approximately 150,000 clones, 70% to 90% of them seen only once. Trimming removed 3 bases from V and 2 bases from J, with 4 bases in between. From germline, CDR1 is WNHNN and CDR2 SYGVQD (reference sequence). The CDR3 loop spans 13 amino acids.

This TCR was sampled from a woman aged 45-60 years with renal cell carcinoma. The rearrangement links TRBV10-1 to TRBJ2-2; D is uncertain. Material: blood, obtained from a patient whose treatment included radiotherapy and nephrectomy. This CDR3 reads CASSDPNTGELFF. DNA of the CDR3: TGCGCCAGCAGTGATCCTAACACCGGGGAGCTGTTTTTT.